This T cell receptor beta chain was recorded in a study of T cell repertoires in cytomegalovirus infection. Study-wide background: TCR beta signatures that were public indicated CMV infection and matching HLA type. Findings and caveats of the study: Summed frequency of public TCR beta families distinguished CMV carriers with the relevant HLA. HLA-C-restricted CMV-specific TCR beta clonotypes were dominant in the ex vivo response.

V dropped 7 bases and J dropped 5 bases, with 20 bases sitting between them. CDR1 SQVTM and CDR2 ANQGSEA come from the germline V gene. This CDR3 has 14 residues. On this clonotype itself: Its antigen is not identified.

MiXCR, run by TCRdb on the reads, gives a single entry per CDR3 protein. The sample records about 200,000 distinct CDR3 sequences, roughly 9% being singletons. This sequence was found in a human donor in good health (CMV status not recorded). Some clones in this sample may be carry-over from other donors' samples. Input material: PBMCs. The rearrangement links TRBV29-1 to TRBJ1-2; D possibly corresponds to TRBD1 (5 bases). CDR3 protein: CSAGGDGGVYGYTF. The CDR3 bases are TGCAGCGCAGGTGGGGACGGAGGGGTTTATGGCTACACCTTC.